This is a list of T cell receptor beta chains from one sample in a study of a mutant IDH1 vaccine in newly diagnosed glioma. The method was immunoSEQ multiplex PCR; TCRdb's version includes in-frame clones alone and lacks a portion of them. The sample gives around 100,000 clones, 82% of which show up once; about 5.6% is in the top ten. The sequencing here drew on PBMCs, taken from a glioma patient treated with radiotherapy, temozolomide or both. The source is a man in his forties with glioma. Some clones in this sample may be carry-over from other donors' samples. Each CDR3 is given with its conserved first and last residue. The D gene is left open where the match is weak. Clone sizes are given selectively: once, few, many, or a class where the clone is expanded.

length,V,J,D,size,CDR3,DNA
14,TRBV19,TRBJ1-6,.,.,CASRTDRPASPLHF,TGTGCCAGTAGGACAGACAGGCCCGCTTCACCCCTCCACTTT
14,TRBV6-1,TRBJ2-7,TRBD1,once,CASGGPGTGDEQYF,TGTGCCAGCGGGGGCCCGGGGACAGGCGACGAGCAGTACTTC
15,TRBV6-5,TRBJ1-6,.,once,CASSYSTLRNSPLHF,TGTGCCAGCAGTTACTCGACTTTGAGGAATTCACCCCTCCACTTT
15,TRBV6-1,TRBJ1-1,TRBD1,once,CASSGRGPGGTEAFF,TGTGCCAGCAGTGGGAGGGGGCCGGGGGGCACTGAAGCTTTCTTT
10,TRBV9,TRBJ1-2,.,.,CASSVAADSF,TGTGCCAGCAGCGTAGCGGCGGACAGCTTC
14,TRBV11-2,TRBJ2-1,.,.,CASSLPRGGAEQFF,TGTGCCAGCAGCCTACCTAGGGGGGGGGCCGAGCAGTTCTTC
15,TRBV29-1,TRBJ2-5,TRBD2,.,CSVSGSGGPGETQYF,TGCAGCGTTTCGGGAAGCGGGGGGCCGGGGGAGACCCAGTACTTC
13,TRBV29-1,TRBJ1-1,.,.,CSVERLMNTEAFF,TGCAGCGTTGAGAGGCTCATGAACACTGAAGCTTTCTTT
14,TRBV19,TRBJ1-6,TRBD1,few,CASSRDSGNSPLHF,TGTGCCAGTAGTCGGGACAGCGGTAATTCACCCCTCCACTTT
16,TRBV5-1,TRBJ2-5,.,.,CASSPPGHTKQETQYF,TGCGCCAGCAGCCCCCCGGGCCATACAAAGCAGGAGACCCAGTACTTC
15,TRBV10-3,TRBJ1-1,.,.,CAISGQGGLGTEAFF,TGTGCCATCAGTGGTCAGGGAGGGCTGGGGACTGAAGCTTTCTTT
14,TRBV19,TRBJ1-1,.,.,CASSIGGGGPEAFF,TGTGCCAGTAGTATCGGGGGGGGCGGGCCTGAAGCTTTCTTT
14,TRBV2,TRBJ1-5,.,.,CASTPWQGGQPQHF,TGTGCCAGCACCCCGTGGCAGGGCGGTCAGCCCCAGCATTTT
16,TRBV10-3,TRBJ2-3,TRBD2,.,CAIRTGLASLADTQYF,TGTGCCATCAGGACCGGACTAGCGTCTCTTGCAGATACGCAGTATTTT
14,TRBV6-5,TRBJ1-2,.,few,CASSYGEKTGGYTF,TGTGCCAGCAGTTACGGCGAGAAAACGGGGGGCTACACCTTC
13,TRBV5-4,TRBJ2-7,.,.,CASSLVGGGKQYF,TGTGCCAGCAGCTTGGTAGGAGGCGGAAAGCAGTACTTC
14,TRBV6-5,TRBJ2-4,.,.,CASSPIEGTNIQYF,TGTGCCAGCAGCCCGATTGAGGGGACGAACATTCAGTACTTC
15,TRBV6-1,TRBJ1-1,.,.,CASTQRWDGETEAFF,TGTGCCAGCACCCAAAGGTGGGACGGTGAGACTGAAGCTTTCTTT
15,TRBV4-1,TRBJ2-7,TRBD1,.,CASSQVPTGWYEQYF,TGCGCCAGCAGCCAAGTCCCGACAGGGTGGTACGAGCAGTACTTC
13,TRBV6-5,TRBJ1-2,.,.,CASSYSGTGGYTF,TGTGCCAGCAGTTACTCTGGGACTGGGGGCTACACCTTC
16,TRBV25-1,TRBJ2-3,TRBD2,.,CASSVGLAGSTDTQYF,TGTGCCAGCAGTGTGGGACTAGCGGGGAGCACAGATACGCAGTATTTT
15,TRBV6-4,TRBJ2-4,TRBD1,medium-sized,CASSDTGDRGDIQYF,TGTGCCAGCAGTGACACGGGGGACAGGGGAGACATTCAGTACTTC
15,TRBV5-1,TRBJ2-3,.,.,CASSLDRGAGDTQYF,TGCGCCAGCAGCTTGGATCGGGGGGCCGGAGATACGCAGTATTTT
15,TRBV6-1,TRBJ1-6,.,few,CASSEMLGTNSPLHF,TGTGCCAGCAGTGAAATGTTGGGGACCAATTCACCCCTCCACTTT
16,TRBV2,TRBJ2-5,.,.,CASSDFGGVSPETQYF,TGTGCCAGCAGTGATTTTGGGGGCGTCTCCCCAGAGACCCAGTACTTC
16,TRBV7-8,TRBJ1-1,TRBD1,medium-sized,CASSLTGGIEDTEAFF,TGTGCCAGCAGCTTGACAGGGGGAATTGAGGACACTGAAGCTTTCTTT
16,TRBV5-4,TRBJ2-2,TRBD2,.,CASSLGVAGDFGELFF,TGTGCCAGCAGCTTGGGAGTAGCGGGGGACTTCGGGGAGCTGTTTTTT
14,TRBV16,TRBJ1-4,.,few,CASSQSSTNEKLFF,TGTGCCAGCAGCCAATCGTCAACTAATGAAAAACTGTTTTTT
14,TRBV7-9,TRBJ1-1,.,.,CASSSPPVNTEAFF,TGTGCCAGCAGCTCCCCACCAGTTAACACTGAAGCTTTCTTT
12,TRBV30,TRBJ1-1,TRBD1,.,CAWRRGGPEAFF,TGTGCCTGGAGGAGAGGGGGCCCCGAAGCTTTCTTT
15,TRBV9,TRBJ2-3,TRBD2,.,CASSVGASGADTQYF,TGTGCCAGCAGCGTAGGGGCTAGCGGCGCAGATACGCAGTATTTT
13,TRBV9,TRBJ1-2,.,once,CASSFGRDYGYTF,TGTGCCAGCAGCTTCGGGCGGGACTATGGCTACACCTTC
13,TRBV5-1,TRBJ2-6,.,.,CASNTPGANVLTF,TGCGCCAGCAACACGCCTGGGGCCAACGTCCTGACTTTC
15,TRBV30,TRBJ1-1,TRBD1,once,CAWSSPGQGSAEAFF,TGTGCCTGGAGCTCACCGGGACAGGGGTCGGCTGAAGCTTTCTTT
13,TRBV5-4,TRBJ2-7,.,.,CASSPAGSAEQYF,TGTGCCAGCAGCCCAGCCGGGAGCGCCGAGCAGTACTTC
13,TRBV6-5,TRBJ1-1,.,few,CASTQGLGTEAFF,TGTGCCAGCACACAGGGTTTGGGCACTGAAGCTTTCTTT
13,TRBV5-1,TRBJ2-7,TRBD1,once,CASSSDRDYEQYF,TGCGCCAGCAGCTCGGACAGGGACTACGAGCAGTACTTC
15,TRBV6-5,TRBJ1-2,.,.,CASSYSAGVGYGYTF,TGTGCCAGCAGTTACTCGGCGGGGGTGGGCTATGGCTACACCTTC
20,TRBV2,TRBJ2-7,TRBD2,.,CASSEALLTSGGASPYEQYF,TGTGCCAGCAGTGAAGCGCTTTTAACTAGCGGGGGGGCCAGTCCCTACGAGCAGTACTTC
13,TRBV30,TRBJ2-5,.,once,CAWSVHSLETQYF,TGTGCCTGGAGTGTACATAGTCTGGAGACCCAGTACTTC